These T cell receptor beta chains were read from a single sample in a study of blood T cells in healthy people across ages. TCRdb re-called the 5' RACE reads with MiXCR, one entry per CDR3 protein. The repertoire consists of more than 550,000 distinct CDR3 sequences, with 20% to 25% occurring once and the leading ten covering about 20%. The source material was blood. These receptors came from a man in his 70s in good health. Both conserved end residues are part of each CDR3. The order of the fields is D gene, J gene, clone size, V gene, CDR3 protein, CDR3 DNA. The D gene is left open where the match is weak. Clone size is shown for a subset of rows, as once, few, many or a class of expanded clone.

d_call: -
j_call: TRBJ2-3
clone_size: few
v_call: TRBV4-2
cdr3_aa: CASSQVGSDTQYF
cdr3_nt: TGTGCCAGCAGCCAAGTTGGGTCAGATACGCAGTATTTT

d_call: -
j_call: TRBJ2-7
clone_size: -
v_call: TRBV5-1
cdr3_aa: CASSLETIYEQYF
cdr3_nt: TGCGCCAGCAGCTTGGAGACTATCTACGAGCAGTACTTC

d_call: -
j_call: TRBJ1-4
clone_size: once
v_call: TRBV9
cdr3_aa: CASSVAGSSWEKLFF
cdr3_nt: TGTGCCAGCAGCGTAGCAGGTTCTTCTTGGGAAAAACTGTTTTTT

d_call: -
j_call: TRBJ2-6
clone_size: -
v_call: TRBV21-1
cdr3_aa: CASSKISRDAPASGANVLTF
cdr3_nt: TGTGCCAGCAGCAAAATTTCTCGGGATGCCCCAGCCTCTGGGGCCAACGTCCTGACTTTC

d_call: -
j_call: TRBJ1-5
clone_size: -
v_call: TRBV12-3/TRBV12-4
cdr3_aa: CASSLVGGYQPQHF
cdr3_nt: TGTGCCAGCAGTTTAGTAGGGGGGTATCAGCCCCAGCATTTT

d_call: -
j_call: TRBJ1-1
clone_size: -
v_call: TRBV18
cdr3_aa: CASSPPVTGRQNTEAFF
cdr3_nt: TGTGCCAGCTCACCACCGGTTACGGGACGCCAAAACACTGAAGCTTTCTTT

d_call: -
j_call: TRBJ1-2
clone_size: -
v_call: TRBV20-1
cdr3_aa: CSARDIRAVENYGYTF
cdr3_nt: TGCAGTGCTAGAGATATCCGAGCGGTCGAAAACTATGGCTACACCTTC

d_call: -
j_call: TRBJ1-2
clone_size: -
v_call: TRBV28
cdr3_aa: CASTGGAFYGYTF
cdr3_nt: TGTGCCAGCACCGGGGGCGCGTTCTATGGCTACACCTTC

d_call: -
j_call: TRBJ2-3
clone_size: few
v_call: TRBV12-3/TRBV12-4
cdr3_aa: CATGASTDTQYF
cdr3_nt: TGTGCCACCGGAGCTAGCACAGATACGCAGTATTTT

d_call: -
j_call: TRBJ2-7
clone_size: -
v_call: TRBV20-1
cdr3_aa: CSARDLEQGSWEQYF
cdr3_nt: TGCAGTGCTAGAGATCTTGAACAGGGTTCGTGGGAGCAGTACTTC

d_call: TRBD2
j_call: TRBJ2-1
clone_size: few
v_call: TRBV11-2
cdr3_aa: CASSFPSLAWEYNEQFF
cdr3_nt: TGTGCCAGCAGCTTCCCCTCACTAGCGTGGGAGTACAATGAGCAGTTCTTC

d_call: TRBD1
j_call: TRBJ2-7
clone_size: -
v_call: TRBV25-1
cdr3_aa: CASSSFPGQGIMPSDEQYF
cdr3_nt: TGTGCCAGCAGTTCCTTCCCGGGACAGGGAATCATGCCCTCTGACGAGCAGTACTTC

d_call: TRBD2
j_call: TRBJ2-5
clone_size: -
v_call: TRBV3-1
cdr3_aa: CASSHLTSGGPETQYF
cdr3_nt: TGTGCCAGCAGCCACCTGACTAGCGGGGGACCTGAGACCCAGTACTTC

d_call: TRBD2
j_call: TRBJ2-5
clone_size: few
v_call: TRBV7-9
cdr3_aa: CASSLLAGGFETQYF
cdr3_nt: TGTGCCAGCAGCTTACTAGCGGGAGGATTTGAGACCCAGTACTTC

d_call: -
j_call: TRBJ2-3
clone_size: -
v_call: TRBV5-5
cdr3_aa: CASSLDAGRDTQYF
cdr3_nt: TGTGCCAGCAGCTTGGACGCAGGGAGAGATACGCAGTATTTT

d_call: -
j_call: TRBJ1-1
clone_size: -
v_call: TRBV12-3/TRBV12-4
cdr3_aa: CASSLIGGLETEAFF
cdr3_nt: TGTGCCAGCAGTTTAATTGGTGGGTTGGAGACTGAAGCTTTCTTT

d_call: -
j_call: TRBJ1-1
clone_size: -
v_call: TRBV28
cdr3_aa: CATSDMPGNTEAFF
cdr3_nt: TGTGCCACCAGCGACATGCCGGGGAACACTGAAGCTTTCTTT

d_call: -
j_call: TRBJ1-4
clone_size: few
v_call: TRBV12-3/TRBV12-4
cdr3_aa: CASRGGATNEKLFF
cdr3_nt: TGTGCCAGCAGGGGGGGGGCGACTAATGAAAAACTGTTTTTT

d_call: -
j_call: TRBJ2-5
clone_size: few
v_call: TRBV29-1
cdr3_aa: CSVRRGETQYF
cdr3_nt: TGCAGCGTTAGGAGGGGAGAGACCCAGTACTTC

d_call: TRBD1
j_call: TRBJ2-1
clone_size: many
v_call: TRBV3-1
cdr3_aa: CASSLRQGTYNEQFF
cdr3_nt: TGTGCCAGCAGCCTACGACAGGGTACCTACAATGAGCAGTTCTTC

d_call: -
j_call: TRBJ2-7
clone_size: -
v_call: TRBV6-2/TRBV6-3
cdr3_aa: CASSYGGEQYEQYF
cdr3_nt: TGTGCCAGCAGTTACGGCGGGGAACAGTACGAGCAGTACTTC

d_call: TRBD2
j_call: TRBJ2-1
clone_size: few
v_call: TRBV29-1
cdr3_aa: CSVEDVLAGKLYNEQFF
cdr3_nt: TGCAGCGTTGAAGACGTACTAGCGGGAAAACTCTACAATGAGCAGTTCTTC

d_call: TRBD1
j_call: TRBJ2-5
clone_size: -
v_call: TRBV20-1
cdr3_aa: CSEGQSRAQYF
cdr3_nt: TGCAGTGAGGGACAGTCTCGGGCCCAGTACTTC

d_call: TRBD1
j_call: TRBJ1-6
clone_size: -
v_call: TRBV7-9
cdr3_aa: CASSPPGGIYNSPLHF
cdr3_nt: TGTGCCAGCAGCCCCCCAGGGGGGATTTATAATTCACCCCTCCACTTT

d_call: -
j_call: TRBJ2-7
clone_size: medium-sized
v_call: TRBV12-3/TRBV12-4
cdr3_aa: CASSAVGGYEQYF
cdr3_nt: TGTGCCAGCAGTGCGGTGGGGGGCTACGAGCAGTACTTC

d_call: -
j_call: TRBJ2-3
clone_size: many
v_call: TRBV18
cdr3_aa: CASSPGQTDTQYF
cdr3_nt: TGTGCCAGCTCACCCGGACAGACAGATACGCAGTATTTT

d_call: -
j_call: TRBJ2-7
clone_size: -
v_call: TRBV10-1
cdr3_aa: CASSESAGYEQYF
cdr3_nt: TGCGCCAGCAGTGAGTCGGCCGGGTACGAGCAGTACTTC

d_call: -
j_call: TRBJ1-2
clone_size: -
v_call: TRBV11-3
cdr3_aa: CASGATYGYTF
cdr3_nt: TGTGCCAGTGGTGCTACCTATGGCTACACCTTC

d_call: -
j_call: TRBJ1-4
clone_size: few
v_call: TRBV20-1
cdr3_aa: CSARTEGIGEKLFF
cdr3_nt: TGCAGTGCTAGGACGGAAGGGATCGGTGAAAAACTGTTTTTT

d_call: -
j_call: TRBJ2-5
clone_size: -
v_call: TRBV7-2
cdr3_aa: CASSLESGEETQYF
cdr3_nt: TGTGCCAGCAGCTTAGAATCAGGGGAAGAGACCCAGTACTTC

d_call: TRBD1
j_call: TRBJ1-2
clone_size: -
v_call: TRBV12-3/TRBV12-4
cdr3_aa: CASTQGTGGFGYTF
cdr3_nt: TGTGCCAGCACCCAGGGGACAGGGGGCTTTGGCTACACCTTC

d_call: -
j_call: TRBJ1-2
clone_size: few
v_call: TRBV5-1
cdr3_aa: CASSTSESSNGYTF
cdr3_nt: TGCGCCAGCAGTACTTCTGAGAGCTCTAATGGCTACACCTTC

d_call: -
j_call: TRBJ1-1
clone_size: -
v_call: TRBV3-1
cdr3_aa: CASSPPGGGPEAFF
cdr3_nt: TGTGCCAGCAGCCCACCCGGGGGGGGGCCTGAAGCTTTCTTT

d_call: TRBD2
j_call: TRBJ2-1
clone_size: few
v_call: TRBV20-1
cdr3_aa: CSARRRGLARGNEQFF
cdr3_nt: TGCAGTGCTAGAAGGAGGGGACTAGCCCGGGGCAATGAGCAGTTCTTC

d_call: -
j_call: TRBJ2-3
clone_size: once
v_call: TRBV12-3/TRBV12-4
cdr3_aa: CASSLVGSVSTDTQYF
cdr3_nt: TGTGCCAGCAGCCTCGTCGGGTCAGTGAGCACAGATACGCAGTATTTT

d_call: -
j_call: TRBJ1-2
clone_size: once
v_call: TRBV7-2
cdr3_aa: CASSFSKSGYTF
cdr3_nt: TGTGCCAGCAGCTTCTCTAAAAGTGGCTACACCTTC

d_call: -
j_call: TRBJ2-7
clone_size: few
v_call: TRBV7-6
cdr3_aa: CASSHSTGTYEQYF
cdr3_nt: TGTGCCAGCAGCCATAGCACAGGGACCTACGAGCAGTACTTC

d_call: TRBD2
j_call: TRBJ2-3
clone_size: few
v_call: TRBV2
cdr3_aa: CASSYVKGGVDTQYF
cdr3_nt: TGTGCCAGCAGCTACGTCAAGGGAGGGGTAGATACGCAGTATTTT

d_call: TRBD1
j_call: TRBJ1-2
clone_size: -
v_call: TRBV12-3/TRBV12-4
cdr3_aa: CASSNRDRYGYTF
cdr3_nt: TGTGCCAGCAGCAACCGGGACAGATATGGCTACACCTTC

d_call: -
j_call: TRBJ1-2
clone_size: -
v_call: TRBV5-6
cdr3_aa: CASSPVTADYYGYTF
cdr3_nt: TGTGCCAGCAGCCCAGTGACAGCTGATTACTATGGCTACACCTTC

d_call: -
j_call: TRBJ2-3
clone_size: few
v_call: TRBV3-1
cdr3_aa: CASKFRDTDTQYF
cdr3_nt: TGTGCCAGCAAATTCAGAGACACAGATACGCAGTATTTT

d_call: TRBD1
j_call: TRBJ2-3
clone_size: many
v_call: TRBV5-1
cdr3_aa: CASRTGEGTDTQYF
cdr3_nt: TGCGCCAGCAGAACAGGGGAAGGCACAGATACGCAGTATTTT

d_call: TRBD1
j_call: TRBJ2-4
clone_size: -
v_call: TRBV20-1
cdr3_aa: CSALGIGQGGSGTKNIQYF
cdr3_nt: TGCAGTGCTTTGGGGATAGGACAGGGGGGTTCGGGGACCAAAAACATTCAGTACTTC

d_call: TRBD2
j_call: TRBJ2-1
clone_size: -
v_call: TRBV6-4
cdr3_aa: CASSLSGRAGGNEQFF
cdr3_nt: TGTGCCAGCTCTCTTAGCGGGAGGGCCGGTGGAAATGAGCAGTTCTTC

d_call: -
j_call: TRBJ2-3
clone_size: -
v_call: TRBV11-2
cdr3_aa: CASSFSGQQDTQYF
cdr3_nt: TGTGCCAGCAGCTTCTCGGGTCAGCAAGATACGCAGTATTTT

d_call: -
j_call: TRBJ1-3
clone_size: -
v_call: TRBV28
cdr3_aa: CASGGEEAGNTIYF
cdr3_nt: TGTGCCAGCGGTGGGGAGGAGGCCGGAAACACCATATATTTT

d_call: TRBD2
j_call: TRBJ2-1
clone_size: -
v_call: TRBV7-2
cdr3_aa: CASSLVTSGRAVPYNEQFF
cdr3_nt: TGTGCCAGCAGCTTAGTGACTAGCGGGAGGGCCGTCCCCTACAATGAGCAGTTCTTC

d_call: -
j_call: TRBJ2-7
clone_size: few
v_call: TRBV20-1
cdr3_aa: CSARAHLGEQYF
cdr3_nt: TGCAGTGCTAGAGCCCATTTGGGCGAGCAGTACTTC

d_call: -
j_call: TRBJ2-3
clone_size: -
v_call: TRBV11-3
cdr3_aa: CASSLAPGDTDTQYF
cdr3_nt: TGTGCCAGCAGCTTGGCCCCAGGGGACACAGATACGCAGTATTTT

d_call: -
j_call: TRBJ2-4
clone_size: -
v_call: TRBV3-1
cdr3_aa: CASSPPRGSKNIQYF
cdr3_nt: TGTGCCAGCAGCCCGCCTAGGGGATCCAAAAACATTCAGTACTTC

d_call: TRBD2
j_call: TRBJ2-3
clone_size: few
v_call: TRBV29-1
cdr3_aa: CSVGVLAGVGDTQYF
cdr3_nt: TGCAGCGTGGGTGTACTAGCGGGAGTTGGAGATACGCAGTATTTT

d_call: -
j_call: TRBJ1-5
clone_size: -
v_call: TRBV20-1
cdr3_aa: CSAKIEGGQPQHF
cdr3_nt: TGCAGTGCTAAGATCGAAGGCGGTCAGCCCCAGCATTTT

d_call: -
j_call: TRBJ2-4
clone_size: -
v_call: TRBV20-1
cdr3_aa: CSARDMGLGIQYF
cdr3_nt: TGCAGTGCTAGAGATATGGGACTGGGCATTCAGTACTTC

d_call: -
j_call: TRBJ1-5
clone_size: -
v_call: TRBV19
cdr3_aa: CASSDPRGHQPQHF
cdr3_nt: TGTGCCAGTAGTGACCCCCGAGGCCATCAGCCCCAGCATTTT

d_call: -
j_call: TRBJ1-3
clone_size: few
v_call: TRBV4-1
cdr3_aa: CASSQEPHSGNTIYF
cdr3_nt: TGCGCCAGCAGCCAAGAACCCCACTCTGGAAACACCATATATTTT